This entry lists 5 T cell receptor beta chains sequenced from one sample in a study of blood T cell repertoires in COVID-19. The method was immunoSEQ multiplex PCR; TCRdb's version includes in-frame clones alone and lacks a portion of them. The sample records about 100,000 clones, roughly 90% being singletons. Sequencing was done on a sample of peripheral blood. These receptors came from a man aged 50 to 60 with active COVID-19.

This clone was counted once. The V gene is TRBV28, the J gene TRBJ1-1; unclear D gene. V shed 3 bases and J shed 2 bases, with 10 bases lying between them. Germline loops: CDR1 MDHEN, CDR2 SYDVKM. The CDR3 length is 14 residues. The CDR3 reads CASSLPGINTEAFF. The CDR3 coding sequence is TGTGCCAGCAGTTTGCCGGGGATCAACACTGAAGCTTTCTTT.

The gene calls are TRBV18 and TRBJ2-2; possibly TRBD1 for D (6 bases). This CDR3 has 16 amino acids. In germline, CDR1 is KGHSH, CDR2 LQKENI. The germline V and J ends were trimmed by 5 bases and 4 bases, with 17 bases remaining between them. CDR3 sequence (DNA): TGTGCCAGCTCAAGAGGGGGTTTGGAGAGCACCGGGGAGCTGTTTTTT. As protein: CASSRGGLESTGELFF.

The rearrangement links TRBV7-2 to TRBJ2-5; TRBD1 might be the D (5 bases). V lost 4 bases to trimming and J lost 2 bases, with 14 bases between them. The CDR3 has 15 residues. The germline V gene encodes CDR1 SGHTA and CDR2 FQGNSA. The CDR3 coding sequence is TGTGCCAGCAGCTCAGGGTTTCTTAGACAAGAGACCCAGTACTTC. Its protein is CASSSGFLRQETQYF.

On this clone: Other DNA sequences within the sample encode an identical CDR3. The CDR3 is CASSLSQGQETQYF. The CDR3 bases are TGTGCCAGCAGCTTAAGCCAGGGACAGGAGACCCAGTACTTC. This sequence joins TRBV7-2 and TRBJ2-5, with TRBD1 matching over 7 bases. Trimming took 2 bases from V and 5 from J; bases not matched to a gene: 5. Germline lookup yields CDR1 SGHTA and CDR2 FQGNSA. The CDR3 covers 14 residues.

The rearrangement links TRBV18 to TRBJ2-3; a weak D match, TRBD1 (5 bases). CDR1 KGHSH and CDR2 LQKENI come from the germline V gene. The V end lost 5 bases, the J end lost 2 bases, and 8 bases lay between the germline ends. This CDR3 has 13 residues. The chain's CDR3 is CASSLGHTDTQYF. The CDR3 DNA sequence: TGTGCCAGCTCATTGGGGCACACAGATACGCAGTATTTT.